The 10 T cell receptor beta chains below all came from one sample that was sequenced in a study of blood T cell repertoires in COVID-19. Clones were read by immunoSEQ multiplex PCR, and TCRdb kept only the in-frame ones, dropping some. The table lists about 320,000 clones, roughly nine tenths of them singletons. The sample was PBMCs or T cells enriched from blood (not recorded which). All receptors derive from a man in his sixties who had recovered from COVID-19.

The chain has TRBV19 and TRBJ2-7; TRBD1 agrees at 9 bases. The CDR3 contains 17 residues. V dropped 5 bases and J dropped 3; count of bases not matched to a gene: 14. The germline CDR1 and CDR2 sequences are LNHDA and SQIVND (reference sequence). The CDR3 nucleotides read TGTGCCAGTAGTCAAAACTCGGGGACAGGGAGATTCTACGAGCAGTACTTC. Its translation is CASSQNSGTGRFYEQYF.

V usage is TRBV6-5 and J usage is TRBJ2-7; maybe TRBD1 (6 bases). The V end lost 6 bases, the J end lost 2 bases, and 14 bases lay between the germline ends. Germline loops: CDR1 MNHEY, CDR2 SVGAGI. CDR3 length: 14 amino acids. In DNA, the CDR3 is TGTGCCAGCAGAGGGCCAGGGGAAACCTACGAGCAGTACTTC. The encoded protein is CASRGPGETYEQYF.

The gene calls are TRBV5-1 and TRBJ2-1, with 7 nucleotides matching TRBD1. This CDR3 contains 14 residues. Per germline, CDR1 SGHRS and CDR2 YFSETQ. The V segment lost 5 bases and the J segment 4 bases; nucleotides outside the gene matches: 6. CDR3 in amino acids: CASSRQGQYNEQFF. CDR3 DNA sequence: TGCGCCAGCAGTCGACAGGGACAATACAATGAGCAGTTCTTC.

In nucleotides, the CDR3 is TGTGCCAGCAGCTTTGACAGCACCGGGGAGCTGTTTTTT. Translated: CASSFDSTGELFF. The rearrangement uses TRBV7-3 and TRBJ2-2; a possible D gene is TRBD1 (5 bases). The V gene's germline CDR1 is SGHTA and CDR2 FQGTGA. The V end lost 3 bases, the J end lost 4 bases, and 6 bases lay between the germline ends. This CDR3 has 13 amino acids.

This chain links TRBV28 with TRBJ2-3, with unresolved D. With 1 base removed from V and 4 bases from J, the gap between germline ends came to 3 bases. Germline values: CDR1 MDHEN, CDR2 SYDVKM. The CDR3 loop spans 12 amino acids. As DNA, the CDR3 is TGTGCCAGCAGTTTATCCTCAGATACGCAGTATTTT. Translated: CASSLSSDTQYF. Complete variable domain (other parts from reference TRBV28 and TRBJ2-3): DVKVTQSSRYLVKRTGEKVFLECVQDMDHENMFWYRQDPGLGLRLIYFSYDVKMKEKGDIPEGYSVSREKKERFSLILESASTNQTSMYLCASSLSSDTQYFGPGTRLTVL.

The chain links TRBV27 to TRBJ2-7, with D perhaps TRBD2 (6 bases). The germline V and J ends were trimmed by 2 bases and 1 base, with 12 bases remaining between them. Germline CDR1 is MNHEY and CDR2 is SMNVEV (reference sequence). This CDR3 is built from 15 residues. The CDR3 DNA reads as TGTGCCAGCAGTTTACGGGGTGGGGGGTCCTACGAGCAGTACTTC. This codes for CASSLRGGGSYEQYF.

This rearrangement joins TRBV7-2 to TRBJ1-5; D uncertain. Trimming removed 4 bases from V and 2 bases from J, with 6 bases in between. In germline, CDR1 is SGHTA, CDR2 FQGNSA. The CDR3 spans 13 residues. The chain's CDR3 is CASSYSRNQPQHF. The CDR3 DNA is TGTGCCAGCAGCTACAGCCGCAATCAGCCCCAGCATTTT.

This chain joins TRBV4-1 and TRBJ1-3, with 8 bases fitting TRBD1. The germline CDR1 and CDR2 sequences are MGHRA and YSYEKL. The CDR3 spans 16 residues. V was clipped by 2 bases and J by 3 bases; unmatched bases: 6. CDR3 amino acids: CASSQPGQEIGNTIYF. CDR3 sequence (DNA): TGCGCCAGCAGCCAACCGGGACAGGAGATTGGAAACACCATATATTTT.

This chain connects TRBV9 to TRBJ2-1; D possibly corresponds to TRBD2 (5 bases). V was pared by 4 bases and J by 6 bases, with 11 bases between. This CDR3 contains 13 residues. Per germline, CDR1 SGDLS and CDR2 YYNGEE. CDR3 in DNA: TGTGCCAGCAGCACTCGGACTTCCAATGAGCAGTTCTTC. This gives the protein CASSTRTSNEQFF.

V usage is TRBV3-1 (or the pseudogene TRBV3-2) and J usage is TRBJ2-5, with D perhaps matching TRBD2 (6 bases). The CDR3 sequence is 18 residues long. Germline V lookup: CDR1 LGHDT, CDR2 YNNKEL (reference sequence). The V end lost 0 bases, the J end lost 5 bases, and 22 bases lay between the germline ends. The chain's CDR3 is CASSQDSGTEGLRETQYF. The CDR3 coding sequence is TGTGCCAGCAGCCAAGATAGCGGCACAGAGGGATTGAGGGAGACCCAGTACTTC.